This T cell receptor beta chain is drawn from a study of blood T cell repertoires in COVID-19. Turning to the study itself: The United States, Italy and Spain provided the acute and convalescent COVID-19 samples. PBMCs, B-cell-depleted T cells, or T cells provided the cDNA or gDNA that made up the material.

In the authors' methods: Amplifying reference gene primers gave estimates of nucleated cell counts. The table came from immunoSEQ multiplex PCR; TCRdb's copy has only in-frame clones and leaves some out. V and J calls and clone size are those listed in that table; D and trimming were worked out from the DNA. The table lists 100,000 to 150,000 clones, approximately 90% of them singletons. CDR3 size: 13 residues. Per the germline V gene, CDR1 is MGHDK and CDR2 is SYGVNS. V dropped 10 bases and J dropped 2; count of bases not matched to a gene: 6. Specimen: peripheral blood. This chain links TRBV25-1 with TRBJ1-2; TRBD1 matches 8 bases. The receptor was derived from a man in his forties or fifties with acute or convalescent COVID-19. CDR3 nucleotides: TGTGCCACCAGCACAGGGGGGAACTATGGCTACACCTTC. It yields the protein CATSTGGNYGYTF.